The 30 T cell receptor beta chains listed next were all sequenced from one sample in a study of tumor-infiltrating lymphocytes in primary liver carcinoma. With 500 to 650 ng total RNA as template and a constant-region primer, TCR beta cDNA was made. ARM-PCR was slightly modified, and three nested multiplex PCR rounds with it gave rise to the TCR beta libraries. A C-beta reverse primer was combined with TRBV1-TRBV30 forward primers in the first two PCR rounds, and each round had approximately 10 cycles. TCRdb called the multiplex PCR reads again in MiXCR, with one record for every CDR3 protein. The data contain roughly 55,000 distinct CDR3 sequences, 70% to 85% of them singletons. Unsorted bulk tissue, roughly 20-33 mg of it, served as the source for co-extraction of RNA and DNA. The sequenced sample was liver tumor tissue from sampling region 2. Subset specified: tumor region T2, inferior pole. These receptors originate from a man aged 40-49 years with primary liver carcinoma and hepatitis B virus infection.

In its sample, this clonotype is medium-sized. The rearrangement joins TRBV11-3 to TRBJ2-1; tentative D call: TRBD1 (5 bases). The CDR3 has 12 residues. Germline loops: CDR1 SGHNT, CDR2 YENEEA. Trimming removed 5 bases at V and 10 bases at J, with 12 bases between. CDR3 DNA sequence: TGTGCCAGCAGCAGCAGGGTTGGCGAGCAGTTCTTC. Translated, it gives CASSSRVGEQFF. Full variable domain (missing parts from reference TRBV11-3 and TRBJ2-1): EAGVVQSPRYKIIEKKQPVAFWCNPISGHNTLYWYLQNLGQGPELLIRYENEEAVDDSQLPKDRFSAERLKGVDSTLKIQPAELGDSAVYLCASSSRVGEQFFGPGTRLTVL.

J is TRBJ2-2 and V is TRBV6-1; 7 nucleotides match TRBD1. CDR3 length: 15 amino acids. The germline gives CDR1 MNHNS, CDR2 SASEGT. V shed 6 bases and J 10 bases; nucleotides not matched to a gene: 14. CDR3 nucleotide sequence: TGTGCCAGCAGGACAGGGAGCGGAGGAGCCGAGGAGCTGTTTTTT. It codes for CASRTGSGGAEELFF.

Comments on this clonotype: The junction departs from the called germline gene at one end, perhaps through a read error. V and J are TRBV4-2 and TRBJ2-1; D remains ambiguous. The CDR3 covers 14 residues. Germline V gene data show CDR1 as LGHNA and CDR2 as YNFKEQ. The CDR3 protein is CASSLGYSDDEQFF. The CDR3 DNA reads TGTGCCAGTAGCCTAGGGTACAGCGACGATGAGCAGTTCTTC.

This clonotype was observed a few times. Without the conserved terminal phenylalanine or tryptophan, this CDR3 likely stems from a read error. The chain couples TRBV10-3 to TRBJ1-6; possible D gene TRBD1, 5 bases. This CDR3 has 14 residues. Germline V gene sequence: CDR1 ENHRY, CDR2 SYGVKD. Between the trimmed V and J ends, which lost 4 bases and 8 bases, there was a span of 12 bases. The DNA of the CDR3 is TGTGCCATCAGTGTCCAGGGACGTGATTCACCCCTCCACTTG. This translates into CAISVQGRDSPLHL.

The chain employs TRBV10-3 and TRBJ1-6; D gene ambiguous. The CDR3 consists of 14 residues. The germline V and J ends were trimmed by 10 bases and 7 bases, with 17 bases remaining between them. Germline values: CDR1 ENHRY, CDR2 SYGVKD. Here the CDR3 reads CASQQPGLNSPLHF. The CDR3 DNA reads TGTGCCAGTCAGCAACCGGGCCTCAATTCACCCCTCCACTTT.

This clonotype was recorded once. This chain links TRBV6-5 with TRBJ1-1; 8 bases align to TRBD1. Germline CDR1 is MNHEY and CDR2 is SVGAGI. CDR3 length: 14 amino acids. The V and J ends lost 1 base and 5 bases, in that order; junction bases with no gene match: 3. The CDR3 here is CASSYLDRETEAFF. CDR3 DNA: TGTGCCAGCAGTTACTTGGACAGGGAGACTGAAGCTTTCTTT.

This clonotype was detected ten times or more. The chain recombines TRBV6-6 with TRBJ2-1; possible D gene TRBD2, 5 bases. CDR1 and CDR2 from the germline V gene are MNHNY and SVGAGI (reference sequence). Trimming removed 3 bases at V and 2 bases at J, with 8 bases between. The CDR3 is 14 amino acids. The CDR3 sequence: CASSYNGAYNEQFF. The CDR3 region has the DNA TGTGCCAGCAGTTATAACGGGGCCTACAATGAGCAGTTCTTC.

The gene calls are TRBV6-6 and TRBJ2-7; 8 bases align to TRBD1. The germline CDR1 and CDR2 sequences are MNHNY and SVGAGI (reference sequence). This CDR3 is 15 amino acids long. V was clipped by 8 bases and J by 6 bases; unmatched bases: 15. The CDR3 reads CASGLPSTGAAEQYF. The CDR3 DNA reads as TGTGCCAGCGGTCTCCCCTCGACAGGGGCGGCCGAGCAGTACTTC.

This clonotype was observed once. The chain recombines TRBV10-3 with TRBJ2-5; no firm D call. Looked up from germline, CDR1 is ENHRY and CDR2 is SYGVKD. The V end lost 6 bases, the J end lost 4 bases, and 15 bases lay between the germline ends. The CDR3 is 14 residues long. CDR3 residues: CAISPDGARETQYF. The CDR3, as DNA: TGTGCCATCAGCCCCGACGGCGCCCGAGAGACCCAGTACTTC.

This clonotype was seen a single time. Its ends do not fully match the called genes, so a read error is possible. The rearrangement uses TRBV12-3 or TRBV12-4 and TRBJ1-4; 9 bases line up with TRBD1. The CDR3 sequence is 15 residues long. The CDR3 nucleotides are TGTGCCAGCAGCCACTCCGGGACAGGGAATGAAAGACTGTTTTTT. As protein: CASSHSGTGNERLFF.

The chain recombines TRBV5-1 with TRBJ2-7, with 7 positions matching TRBD1. The CDR3 extends over 14 amino acids. V was pared by 3 bases and J by 3 bases, with 6 bases of the junction left unmatched. Looked up from germline, CDR1 is SGHRS and CDR2 is YFSETQ. CDR3 DNA: TGCGCCAGCAGCTGGTGTGGGACAGACTACGAGCAGTACTTC. Translating gives CASSWCGTDYEQYF.

This clonotype was seen at least ten times. The rearrangement uses TRBV7-9 and TRBJ2-1, with D tentatively TRBD1 or TRBD2 (5 bases each). V shed 4 bases and J shed 7 bases, with 17 bases lying between them. CDR3 length: 15 residues. Germline lookup yields CDR1 SEHNR and CDR2 FQNEAQ (reference sequence). For the CDR3, the DNA is TGTGCCAGCAGCTCCCAGAGGGGACCACGAAATGAGCAGTTCTTC. As protein: CASSSQRGPRNEQFF.

In this sample, this clonotype turned up many times. V gene TRBV5-4 combines with J gene TRBJ1-2; D might be TRBD1 (6 bases). CDR1 is SGHNT and CDR2 is YYREEE in the germline V gene (reference sequence). CDR3 length: 14 amino acids. V lost 0 bases and J 4 bases, leaving 10 bases between the germline ends. The CDR3 coding sequence is TGTGCCAGCAGCTTGGGAGGGGGTTCCTATGGCTACACCTTC. Translation: CASSLGGGSYGYTF.

This clonotype was seen at least ten times. The CDR3 reads CASSQQGNGYGYTF. CDR3 nucleotide sequence: TGTGCCAGCAGTCAACAGGGAAACGGCTATGGCTACACCTTC. The V gene is TRBV7-9, the J gene TRBJ1-2; D is possibly TRBD1 (6 bases). Per the germline V gene, CDR1 is SEHNR and CDR2 is FQNEAQ (reference sequence). The CDR3 is made up of 14 amino acids. The germline V and J ends were trimmed by 6 bases and 4 bases, with 15 bases remaining between them.

Worth noting for this clonotype: This may be a read error: a much more frequent sequence differs by one nucleotide. This chain joins TRBV5-1 and TRBJ2-7; weak D call: TRBD2 (5 bases). The CDR3 contains 15 residues. Germline-derived CDR1 and CDR2 are SGHRS and YFSETQ. The CDR3 protein is CASCFAGISSYEQYF. The CDR3, as DNA: TGCGCCAGCTGCTTCGCCGGGATAAGCTCCTACGAGCAGTACTTC.

Remarks on this clonotype: A read error is possible here, since a much larger clone lies one base away. V and J are TRBV28 and TRBJ1-5; D may be TRBD1 (6 bases). The CDR3 contains 12 residues. Germline V gene data show CDR1 as MDHEN and CDR2 as SYDVKM. CDR3 sequence: CVSRIQGQPQHF. The DNA for the CDR3 is TGTGTCAGCAGGATACAGGGTCAGCCCCAACATTTT.

Only a few counts were recorded for this clonotype. One end of the junction fails to match germline, which may point to a read error. The V call is TRBV7-9, the J call TRBJ2-5, with D possibly TRBD2 on 5 matching bases. Germline assignment: CDR1 SEHNR and CDR2 FQNEAQ (reference sequence). CDR3 length equals 14 residues. The CDR3 sequence is CASNSFGPPEAQYF. CDR3 sequence (DNA): TGTGCCAGCAACTCTTTCGGTCCCCCGGAGGCCCAGTACTTT.

Notes on this clonotype: No conserved phenylalanine or tryptophan ends this CDR3, so it is likely a read error. The rearrangement joins TRBV2 to TRBJ2-7; possible D gene TRBD1, 6 bases. The CDR3 has 15 residues. Trimming removed 9 bases at V and 0 bases at J, with 18 bases between. Germline CDR1 SNHLY, CDR2 FYNNEI. Here the CDR3 DNA reads TGTGCCAGTAATGAGAACAGGGCGGTCTCCTACGAGCAGTACTTA. Translated: CASNENRAVSYEQYL.

This rearrangement joins TRBV6-2 or TRBV6-3 to TRBJ2-1; weak D call: TRBD1 (5 bases). This CDR3 region has 14 residues. Trimming cost V 2 bases and J 8 bases, with 13 bases left between them. Germline CDR1 reads MNHEY; CDR2 reads SVGEGT. CDR3 coding DNA: TGTGCCAGCAGTTACACTACAGGATCGGATGAGCAGTTCTTC. It yields the protein CASSYTTGSDEQFF.

This chain links TRBV11-1 with TRBJ2-1; D unresolved. Germline CDR1 SGHAT, CDR2 FQDESV (reference sequence). Trimming took 2 bases from V and 11 from J, leaving 13 bases between them. The CDR3 runs to 13 residues. The CDR3 DNA is TGTGCCAGCAGCTTATCCCCCTTCGATAAGCAGTTCTTC. Translated, it gives CASSLSPFDKQFF.

The chain joins TRBV5-1 to TRBJ2-1; TRBD2 aligns across 9 bases. The J segment lost 9 bases and the V segment lost 4 bases, leaving 14 bases of the junction unmatched. CDR1 SGHRS and CDR2 YFSETQ come from the germline V gene. The length of the CDR3 is 16 residues. The CDR3 loop reads CASSHLAGPDGGEQFF. DNA of the CDR3: TGCGCCAGCAGCCACCTAGCGGGGCCCGATGGGGGTGAGCAGTTCTTC.

In regard to this clonotype: Sequence at one end of the junction differs from germline and may be a read error. V is TRBV11-1 and J is TRBJ2-5, with D tentatively TRBD2 (5 bases). CDR1 and CDR2 from the germline V gene are SGHAT and FQDESV (reference sequence). The CDR3 sequence is 19 residues long. CDR3 loop: CGSNPPPEVRKDFQETQYF. The DNA for the CDR3 is TGTGGCAGCAACCCGCCCCCGGAGGTCAGGAAGGACTTCCAAGAGACCCAGTACTTC.

In the case of this clonotype: Sequence at one end of the junction differs from germline and may be a read error. This chain uses TRBV5-1 with TRBJ2-5; no definite D call. The germline V gene encodes CDR1 SGHRS and CDR2 YFSETQ. The CDR3 length is 16 residues. The CDR3 nucleotides are TGCGCCAGCAGCTTGGCCGGGCGTGGGATCCAAGGGACCCAGTACTTC. Encoded protein: CASSLAGRGIQGTQYF.

Turning to this clonotype: This may arise from a read error, as a much more abundant clone is one base away. The gene calls are TRBV11-2 and TRBJ2-6; 7 bases are a match to TRBD1. CDR3 length: 16 amino acids. Germline assignment: CDR1 SGHAT and CDR2 FQNNGV. The DNA for the CDR3 is TGTGTCAGCAGCTTGACAGGGAGAACTGGGGCCAACGTCCTGACTTTC. Amino acid sequence: CVSSLTGRTGANVLTF.

Comments on this clonotype: The junction shows a germline mismatch at one end, possibly a read error. This chain connects TRBV24-1 to TRBJ1-2, with D unclear. CDR3 length equals 12 residues. Germline-derived CDR1 and CDR2 are KGHDR and SFDVKD. The CDR3 DNA reads TGTGCCTCCAGTGATTTTTGGTGGGGCTACACCTTC. It translates to CASSDFWWGYTF.

V gene TRBV10-2 combines with J gene TRBJ2-7; 10 bases fit TRBD1. This CDR3 has 14 residues. The germline CDR1 and CDR2 sequences are WSHSY and SAAADI. The CDR3, as DNA: TGCGTCAACAGCCGGGACAGGGGTATCGACGAGCAGTACTTC. Its translation is CVNSRDRGIDEQYF.

As concerns this clonotype: The junction and the germline gene differ at one end; a read error may be behind it. V is TRBV29-1 and J is TRBJ2-5; D remains unclear. This CDR3 contains 12 residues. Germline V gene data show CDR1 as SQVTM and CDR2 as ANQGSEA. CDR3 sequence (DNA): TGCAGCGTTGCACTGGGCGTGGAGACCCGGTACTTC. It specifies CSVALGVETRYF.

For this clonotype: A much larger clonotype is one base distant, so this may be a read error. The gene calls are TRBV7-3 and TRBJ2-2; D remains ambiguous. This CDR3 comprises 14 residues. Germline CDR1 SGHTA, CDR2 FQGTGA. As DNA, the CDR3 is TGTGCCAGCTGCTTAAGTGGATACACCGGGGAGCTGTTTTTT. It is translated as CASCLSGYTGELFF.

Regarding this clonotype: Germline is not matched at one junction end, which may reflect a read error. The chain uses TRBV11-2 and TRBJ2-5; D gene ambiguous. Germline V gene lookup returns CDR1 SGHAT and CDR2 FQNNGV. CDR3 size: 15 residues. As DNA, the CDR3 is TGTGCCAGCAGCTTATTTCAAACAACGAAAGAGACCCGGTACTTC. It translates to CASSLFQTTKETRYF. The variable domain in full, with the rest retrieved from reference TRBV11-2 and TRBJ2-5, is EAGVAQSPRYKIIEKRQSVAFWCNPISGHATLYWYQQILGQGPKLLIQFQNNGVVDDSQLPKDRFSAERLKGVDSTLKIQPAKLEDSAVYLCASSLFQTTKETRYFGPGTRLLVL.

In regard to this clonotype: This clone may be a read error of a much larger clone one base away. The chain joins TRBV30 to TRBJ2-3, with a weak D call TRBD2 (6 bases). This CDR3 is built from 14 residues. Trimming left V 8 bases short and J 4 bases short, with 19 bases between. Germline V gives CDR1 GTSNPN, CDR2 SVGIG (reference sequence). The CDR3 DNA reads as TGTGCCCGCCGGGCAGCGGGCCCCTCAGATACGCAGTATTTT. It encodes CARRAAGPSDTQYF.